This is a list of T cell receptor beta chains from one sample in a study of T cells in tuberculosis. The protocol was immunoSEQ multiplex PCR, while the TCRdb copy is restricted to in-frame clones and leaves out a portion. The data hold just under 45,000 clones, with 90% to 95% observed a single time. Sequencing used PBMCs. The receptors derive from a donor aged 10-29 years with latent tuberculosis or without tuberculosis infection. Some clones in this sample may be carry-over from other donors' samples. Both conserved end residues are part of each CDR3. D genes are given only for firm matches. Size tells how often a clone was seen (once, few, many) or the class of an expanded clone, and some rows leave it out.

TRBV7-9	once	TRBD1	16	TRBJ1-5	TGTGCCAGCAGCTTATTCTTGGGACAGGGAAGTCAGCCCCAGCATTTT	CASSLFLGQGSQPQHF
TRBV7-6	-	-	15	TRBJ1-2	TGTGCCAGCAGCTTAGGGGGCCCCGCAAGGTATGGCTACACCTTC	CASSLGGPARYGYTF
TRBV5-6	-	TRBD1	14	TRBJ2-7	TGTGCCAGCAGCTGGGACAGGGGTCCGATGGAGCAGTACTTC	CASSWDRGPMEQYF
TRBV4-1	-	-	13	TRBJ2-1	TGCGCCAGCAGCCCGGGAGAGAACAATGAGCAGTTCTTC	CASSPGENNEQFF
TRBV4-2	-	TRBD1	14	TRBJ1-5	TGTGCCAGCAGCGTACAGGGGGCCTCCCAGCCCCAGCATTTT	CASSVQGASQPQHF
TRBV5-1	-	TRBD1	15	TRBJ2-7	TGCGCCAGCAGCATTGGGACAGGGGGTTCCTACGAGCAGTACTTC	CASSIGTGGSYEQYF
TRBV7-2	-	-	13	TRBJ2-7	TGTGCCAGCAGCTACAGCTCCTTCGGCGAGCAGTACTTC	CASSYSSFGEQYF
TRBV6-5	once	-	16	TRBJ2-3	TGTGCCAGCAGTTACTCGAAAGGGGGTTTGACAGATACGCAGTATTTT	CASSYSKGGLTDTQYF
TRBV11-1	-	TRBD2	16	TRBJ2-7	TGTGCCAGCAGCACCAGGACTAGCGGACTAGCCTACGAGCAGTACTTC	CASSTRTSGLAYEQYF
TRBV4-3	-	-	16	TRBJ2-6	TGCGCCAGCAGCCAGGAGGGGAGTTCTGGGGCCAACGTCCTGACTTTC	CASSQEGSSGANVLTF
TRBV2	-	-	14	TRBJ1-4	TGTGCCAGCAGTGACAGCAGGCTAAATGAAAAACTGTTTTTT	CASSDSRLNEKLFF
TRBV6-1	-	-	13	TRBJ1-4	TGTGCCAGCAGCGAAACAGGGCTGGAAAAACTGTTTTTT	CASSETGLEKLFF
TRBV5-1	-	-	14	TRBJ1-5	TGCGCCAGCAGCTTGGATAGCCGAAATCAGCCCCAGCATTTT	CASSLDSRNQPQHF
TRBV19	-	-	17	TRBJ2-7	TGTGCCAGTAGTACAGGCCCGTTTTCCGGTCCGATGGGTGAGCAGTACTTC	CASSTGPFSGPMGEQYF
TRBV6-5	-	TRBD1	15	TRBJ1-2	TGTGCCAGCAGCCAGGGGGTCCATCCTAACTATGGCTACACCTTC	CASSQGVHPNYGYTF
TRBV15	-	TRBD1	16	TRBJ1-1	TGTGCCACCAGCAGAGCCAAGCGGACAGGGGAAACTGAAGCTTTCTTT	CATSRAKRTGETEAFF
TRBV27	-	-	14	TRBJ2-1	TGTGCCAGCAGTTTAAGGCTAGAAAACAATGAGCAGTTCTTC	CASSLRLENNEQFF
TRBV14	-	-	15	TRBJ2-1	TGTGCCAGCAGCCACAGGGGAAAATCCTACAATGAGCAGTTCTTC	CASSHRGKSYNEQFF
TRBV30	-	-	13	TRBJ2-2	TGTGCCTGGACAGGTACGAACACCGGGGAGCTGTTTTTT	CAWTGTNTGELFF
TRBV6-5	once	-	15	TRBJ2-7	TGTGCCAGCAGTTACGGGGGGGGACAGGTCCACGAGCAGTACTTC	CASSYGGGQVHEQYF
TRBV5-1	-	TRBD1	15	TRBJ2-7	TGCGCCAGCAGCTTGGAGGGGGCCGTTACGTGGGAGCAGTACTTC	CASSLEGAVTWEQYF
TRBV7-9	-	-	14	TRBJ2-7	TGTGCCAGCAGCCCACGGTCCGAGGCCTACGAGCAGTACTTC	CASSPRSEAYEQYF
TRBV9	-	TRBD2	16	TRBJ2-7	TGTGCCAGCAGCGTAAGCGGGACTAGCGGTTCCTACGAGCAGTACTTC	CASSVSGTSGSYEQYF
TRBV11-3	-	TRBD2	19	TRBJ2-3	TGTGCCAGCAGCTTAGGGGTCGGACGTAGCGGGAGGAACACAGATACGCAGTATTTT	CASSLGVGRSGRNTDTQYF
TRBV11-2	-	TRBD1	14	TRBJ2-7	TGTGCCAGCAGCTTGACAGGGGGGTTCCTCGAGCAGTACTTC	CASSLTGGFLEQYF
TRBV4-1	-	-	15	TRBJ1-4	TGCGCCAGCAGCCAAGATACAGGCGCAGGCGAAAAACTGTTTTTT	CASSQDTGAGEKLFF
TRBV7-9	once	-	14	TRBJ1-1	TGTGCCAGCAGCTTAGCGGGGGGGAACGCTGAAGCTTTCTTT	CASSLAGGNAEAFF
TRBV19	few	-	15	TRBJ2-5	TGTGCCAGTAGTACCCCCGGAGGGACCCAAGAGACCCAGTACTTC	CASSTPGGTQETQYF
TRBV27	-	-	12	TRBJ1-2	TGTGCCAGCAAGGAAGGGGGTTATGGCTACACCTTC	CASKEGGYGYTF
TRBV6-5	-	-	14	TRBJ1-1	TGTGCCAGCAGTTACGAGGAAGGGGACACTGAAGCTTTCTTT	CASSYEEGDTEAFF
TRBV28	-	TRBD2	15	TRBJ2-5	TGTGCCAGCAGTATAAAGCGGGAGATTATGCAGACCCAGTACTTC	CASSIKREIMQTQYF
TRBV7-8	-	TRBD2	16	TRBJ2-7	TGTGCCAGCAGCTCCCAGACTAGCGGGAGTTCCTACGAGCAGTACTTC	CASSSQTSGSSYEQYF
TRBV27	-	TRBD1	14	TRBJ1-5	TGTGCCAGCAGTCCAACAGGGGGCAATCAGCCCCAGCATTTT	CASSPTGGNQPQHF
TRBV7-2	-	TRBD2	16	TRBJ2-2	TGTGCCAGCAGCTTATTCGCGGGAGCGGACACCGGGGAGCTGTTTTTT	CASSLFAGADTGELFF
TRBV9	-	TRBD1	15	TRBJ2-7	TGTGCCAGCAGCGAAGGGGGACAGGGGGCGTCCGAGCAGTACTTC	CASSEGGQGASEQYF
TRBV5-6	-	TRBD1	13	TRBJ2-1	TGTGCCAGCAGCTCTAACAGGGGCCATGAGCAGTTCTTC	CASSSNRGHEQFF
TRBV7-2	-	TRBD1	15	TRBJ1-2	TGTGCCAGCAGCCCAAACCGGGACAGCTATGATGGCTACACCTTC	CASSPNRDSYDGYTF
TRBV5-4	-	TRBD2	18	TRBJ2-1	TGTGCCAGCAGCTTGGATCGCGCGGGAGCAAACTCCTACAATGAGCAGTTCTTC	CASSLDRAGANSYNEQFF
TRBV4-1	-	-	18	TRBJ1-2	TGCGCCAGCAGCCAAGGAGGGGACAAACGTACGCATCGATATGGCTACACCTTC	CASSQGGDKRTHRYGYTF
TRBV15	-	-	17	TRBJ2-3	TGTGCCACCAGCAGAGAAGCGGGTGGCACCGGGGCAGATACGCAGTATTTT	CATSREAGGTGADTQYF
TRBV6-4	-	TRBD2	17	TRBJ2-2	TGTGCCAGCAGTGACTCCTTAGCGGGAGGCGACACCGGGGAGCTGTTTTTT	CASSDSLAGGDTGELFF
TRBV11-1	few	-	15	TRBJ2-7	TGTGCCAGCAGCTCGACACCCCTCGACTCCTACGAGCAGTACTTC	CASSSTPLDSYEQYF
TRBV27	-	-	16	TRBJ1-3	TGTGCCAGCAGTCCTTCGGCAGGAAACTCTGGAAACACCATATATTTT	CASSPSAGNSGNTIYF
TRBV28	-	TRBD1	16	TRBJ1-1	TGTGCCAGCAGTGAAGGGTTCGGACAGGGTCCCACTGAAGCTTTCTTT	CASSEGFGQGPTEAFF
TRBV5-4	-	-	12	TRBJ2-5	TGTGCCAGCAGCTGGGGGCTCGAGACCCAGTACTTC	CASSWGLETQYF
TRBV19	-	TRBD1	13	TRBJ2-7	TGTGCCAGTAGTACCGTGGACAGGCGCGAGCAGTACTTC	CASSTVDRREQYF
TRBV21-1	-	-	16	TRBJ2-2	TGTGCCAGCATTACCTTGAGGGTGGAGGACACCGGGGAGCTGTTTTTT	CASITLRVEDTGELFF
TRBV15	-	-	16	TRBJ2-7	TGTGCCACCAGCAGAGATCTCAGTCGGGGGACGGCCGAGCAGTACTTC	CATSRDLSRGTAEQYF
TRBV14	-	TRBD1	15	TRBJ2-1	TGTGCCAGCAGCACAGGGACAGGGGCTACCCATGAGCAGTTCTTC	CASSTGTGATHEQFF
TRBV27	-	TRBD1	14	TRBJ2-1	TGTGCCAGCAGCTCCCCCGGGACAGGGGGTGAGCAGTTCTTC	CASSSPGTGGEQFF
TRBV9	few	TRBD2	17	TRBJ2-1	TGTGCCAGCGGCCATACTTCCGGGACTAGCGGGAGTGCTGAGCAGTTCTTC	CASGHTSGTSGSAEQFF
TRBV7-3	-	TRBD2	15	TRBJ2-3	TGTGCCAGCAGCTTGGGGACTAGCGGGAGCGATACGCAGTATTTT	CASSLGTSGSDTQYF
TRBV7-9	few	-	16	TRBJ2-7	TGTGCCAGCAGCTCGGACCGGACGGGGAGCTCCTACGAGCAGTACTTC	CASSSDRTGSSYEQYF
TRBV6-6	-	-	11	TRBJ2-7	TGTGCCAGCGGTGAGAACTACGAGCAGTACTTC	CASGENYEQYF
TRBV7-8	-	TRBD1	14	TRBJ1-2	TGTGCCAGCAGCTACACCACAGGGGACTATGGCTACACCTTC	CASSYTTGDYGYTF
TRBV6-5	-	-	13	TRBJ1-1	TGTGCCAGCAGTTGGGCAGGCAACACTGAAGCTTTCTTT	CASSWAGNTEAFF
TRBV4-3	-	-	14	TRBJ2-2	TGCGCCAGCAGCCAAGTGGGTGGCGGCGGGGAGCTGTTTTTT	CASSQVGGGGELFF